This TCR beta chain was sequenced for a study of blood T cells in healthy people across ages. A sample-barcoded 5' primer and a J-beta primer mix were used in a second PCR of about 7 to 12 cycles. Each of the samples gave a minimum of 2.5 million paired-end reads that contained CDR3. One entry per CDR3 protein, called by TCRdb with MiXCR from the 5' RACE reads. Among roughly 1.4 million distinct CDR3 sequences, approximately 63% were seen once, and the ten largest hold roughly 7%. The CDR3 sequence is 13 residues long. The germline gives CDR1 LNHNV, CDR2 YYDKDF (reference sequence). V was clipped by 3 bases and J by 5 bases, with 8 bases between them. Every donor contributed roughly 10 milliliters of peripheral blood by blood draw. This clonotype was seen only once.

The receptor was derived from a man aged 18 to 35 in good health. The sequenced material came from blood. This chain uses TRBV15 with TRBJ2-1; D remains ambiguous. CDR3 sequence reads: CATSSAGNNEQFF. CDR3 nucleotides: TGTGCCACCAGCAGTGCTGGAAACAATGAGCAGTTCTTC.